This T cell receptor (beta chain) stems from a study of shared clonotypes between healthy human individuals. This clone has just a few counts. This table comes from immunoSEQ multiplex PCR, and its TCRdb copy is limited to in-frame clones, with some not included. The sample includes more than 850,000 clones, more than 75% seen only once; the top ten take roughly 0.56%. Germline assignment: CDR1 SEHNR and CDR2 FQNEAQ (reference sequence). CDR3 size: 14 residues. Trimming pared 3 bases from V and 2 bases from J, leaving 9 bases between. The receptor comes from a man aged 18-30 years in good health. Some clones in this sample may be carry-over from other donors' samples. The chain uses TRBV7-9 and TRBJ2-3; D is undetermined. Sequences were obtained from memory CD4+ T cells from PBMCs. Noted subset: CD45RA-negative fraction. CDR3 loop: CASSFGDFTDTQYF. The CDR3 region has the DNA TGTGCCAGCAGCTTTGGTGATTTCACAGATACGCAGTATTTT.